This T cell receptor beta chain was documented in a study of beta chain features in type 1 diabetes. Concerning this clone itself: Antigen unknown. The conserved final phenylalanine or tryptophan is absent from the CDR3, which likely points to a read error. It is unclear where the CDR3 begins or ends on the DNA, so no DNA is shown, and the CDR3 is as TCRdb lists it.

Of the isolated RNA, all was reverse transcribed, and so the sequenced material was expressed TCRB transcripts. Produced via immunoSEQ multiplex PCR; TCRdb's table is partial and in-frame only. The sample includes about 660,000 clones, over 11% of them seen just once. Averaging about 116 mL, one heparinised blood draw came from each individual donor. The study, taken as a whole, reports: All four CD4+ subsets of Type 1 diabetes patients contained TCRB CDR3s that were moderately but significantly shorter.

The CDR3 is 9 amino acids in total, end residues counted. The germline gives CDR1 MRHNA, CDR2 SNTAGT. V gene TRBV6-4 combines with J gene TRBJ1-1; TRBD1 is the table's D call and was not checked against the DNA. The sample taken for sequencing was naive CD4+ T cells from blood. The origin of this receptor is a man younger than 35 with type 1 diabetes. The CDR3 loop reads CASPSGTTL.